This TCR beta chain was identified during a study of OX40 agonist ivuxolimab in advanced cancers. The wider study: Cohort: roughly 80% men, mean age approximately 66, aged about 20 to 90. People who had prior anti-PD-1, anti-PD-L1 or anti-CTLA-4 therapy could take part, and around 39% had some.

The CDR3 loop spans 16 amino acids. V shed 5 bases, J shed 2 bases, and the junction held 10 bases outside the gene matches. CDR1 MDHEN and CDR2 SYDVKM come from the germline V gene. TCRdb's copy holds only in-frame clones and misses some; the assay was immunoSEQ multiplex PCR. The data show 99,000 or so clones, approximately 95% seen once. With regard to this clone: Antigen: not known.

Study results and caveats: It was not determined which antigens were specifically recognized by the peripheral T cells that had undergone clonal expansion. There were, on average, more expanded clones in CD8+ T cells than in CD4+.

The origin of this receptor is an adult with an advanced solid tumor such as melanoma, head and neck, liver or kidney cancer. The sequenced sample was CD4+ or CD8+ T cells sorted from blood, obtained in a trial of the OX40 agonist ivuxolimab. The chain employs TRBV28 and TRBJ2-5; 8 nucleotides match TRBD2. The CDR3 sequence is CASSPIPKRGQETQYF. The CDR3 coding sequence is TGTGCCAGCAGTCCAATACCAAAGCGGGGGCAAGAGACCCAGTACTTC.